This TCR beta chain originates from a study of T cell responses to AZD1222 COVID-19 vaccine. General study findings and limits: Recipients of AZD1222 seropositive at baseline numbered only 6 or 7. Increased Spike-specific TCR breadth and depth were observed after two AZD1222 doses.

This CDR3 is 15 amino acids long. Germline values: CDR1 PRHDT, CDR2 FYEKMQ (reference sequence). V lost 4 bases to trimming and J lost 1 base, with 14 bases between them. Profiling relied on immunoSEQ multiplex PCR, and the TCRdb table lists in-frame clones only, not all of them. The sample consists of 110,000 or so clones, over 80% of them appearing once. Remarks on this clone: The antigen remains undetermined.

The chain employs TRBV13 and TRBJ2-7; D tentatively fits TRBD1 or TRBD2 (5 bases each). This TCR came from an adult in good health. The material sequenced was peripheral blood, taken on day 0 of AZD1222 vaccination. Here the CDR3 DNA reads TGTGCCAGCAGCTCAGACCGGGACCGATCCTACGAGCAGTACTTC. This sequence encodes CASSSDRDRSYEQYF.